This TCR beta chain is drawn from a study of identical twins. This clonotype was counted between two and nine times. The antigen is not known. Germline V lookup: CDR1 SNHLY, CDR2 FYNNEI. Trimming removed 1 base from V and 4 bases from J, with 7 bases in between. The CDR3 has 14 amino acids. General study results and limits: Conclusions leaned on cross-sectional statistical analysis and did not track the same donors over time.

Unique molecular identifiers were present on the cDNA, which also gained a universal primer site by template switching. Each CDR3 protein gets one entry after TCRdb re-called the 5' RACE reads with MiXCR. The repertoire holds around 500,000 distinct CDR3 sequences, with around 14% as singletons. These data were likewise used in another study, on yellow fever vaccine responses in identical twins.

The sequence was obtained from a woman aged 18-29 years in good health. Sequencing was carried out using CD4+ T cells sorted from blood. This chain joins TRBV2 and TRBJ2-2; D may be TRBD1 (6 bases). The chain's CDR3 is CASSEVGGTGELFF. The CDR3, as DNA: TGTGCCAGCAGTGAAGTAGGGGGCACCGGGGAGCTGTTTTTT.